This T cell receptor beta chain derives from a study of T cells in Graves' hyperthyroidism and ophthalmopathy. Every diagnosis used clinical symptoms, serum thyroxine and TRAb, thyroid ultrasound and orbital computed tomography. There are 14 residues in the CDR3. Trimming removed 3 bases at V and 4 bases at J, with 15 bases between. Germline V CDR1 and CDR2: SQVTM, ANQGSEA. Points from the study as a whole: Most thyroid-expanded clonotypes above 0.001 were also found in blood. Separating ophthalmopathy from stable hyperthyroidism was achieved by a 13 V-J model. Onset of ophthalmopathy came a median roughly 6 months after the model predicted it.

Template material for amplifying TCR beta CDR3 regions consisted of RNA transcripts. TCR CDR3 regions were first amplified by RT-PCR with HTBI primers. TCRdb recomputed calls from the multiplex PCR reads with MiXCR, one row per CDR3 protein. The sample lists 480,000 or so distinct CDR3 sequences, 40% to 50% occurring once. Concerning this clonotype: Its specificity is not known.

This sequence was found in an adult woman with Graves' disease, either hyperthyroidism or ophthalmopathy (not recorded which). Material for sequencing was peripheral blood or thyroid tissue (not recorded which). This chain joins TRBV29-1 and TRBJ1-2, with D possibly being TRBD1 (6 bases). CDR3 in DNA: TGCAGCGTTGACGGCGGGGGGGCCATCTATGGCTACACCTTC. This encodes CSVDGGGAIYGYTF.